These 20 T cell receptor beta chains originate from one sample sequenced in a study of vaccination effects on CD4 cells after COVID-19. Assay: immunoSEQ multiplex PCR; the TCRdb copy retains only in-frame clones and omits some. The data contain tens of thousands of clones, roughly two thirds of them singletons. For these receptors, no antigen is known. Pools of viral peptides were used by the ViraFEST assay to expand antigen-specific CD4+ T cells ahead of sequencing. The authors isolated CD4+ T cells after roughly 10 days of culture. Prior SARS-CoV-2 infection was absent in the vaccine recipients, as shown by negative nucleocapsid antibodies. The source material was CD4+ T cells from PBMCs cultured with HCoV-NL63 spike peptides, sampled before COVID-19 vaccination. All receptors derive from a human donor who received a COVID-19 vaccine.

This chain connects TRBV30 to TRBJ2-7, with TRBD2 matching over 9 bases. The CDR3 sequence is 17 residues long. J lost 5 bases, V lost 0 bases, and 14 bases had no gene match. CDR1 GTSNPN and CDR2 SVGIG come from the germline V gene (reference sequence). The DNA of the CDR3 is TGTGCCTGGAGTGTACAGGGCGGGGGGGTGCGTTTCGACGAGCAGTACTTC. It translates to CAWSVQGGGVRFDEQYF.

This chain joins TRBV12-5 and TRBJ2-2, with TRBD1 identical over 8 bases. CDR3 length: 16 residues. The germline V gene has CDR1 LGHNT and CDR2 FRNRAP. V trimming: 0 bases; J trimming: 3 bases; junction bases outside the gene matches: 3. The CDR3 DNA reads as TGTGCTAGTGGTTTGGTACTACAGGGGGACACCGGGGAGCTGTTTTTT. Translation gives CASGLVLQGDTGELFF.

This clone has more than one count but fewer than ten. The genes are TRBV7-9 and TRBJ2-7; D possibly corresponds to TRBD2 (6 bases). This CDR3 has 13 residues. Per germline, CDR1 SEHNR and CDR2 FQNEAQ (reference sequence). V was pared by 3 bases and J by 4 bases, with 10 bases between. In DNA form, the CDR3 reads TGTGCCAGCAGCTTTGCCGGGGGATACGAGCAGTACTTC. It codes for CASSFAGGYEQYF.

The rearrangement uses TRBV11-2 and TRBJ2-7; D is perhaps TRBD1 (5 bases). CDR1 is SGHAT and CDR2 is FQNNGV in the germline V gene. With 6 bases removed from V and 2 bases from J, the gap between germline ends came to 11 bases. CDR3 length: 13 amino acids. The CDR3 protein is CASSFDRTYEQYF. Here the CDR3 DNA reads TGTGCCAGCAGTTTCGACAGAACCTACGAGCAGTACTTC. The entire variable domain, with the rest obtained from reference TRBV11-2 and TRBJ2-7, is as follows: EAGVAQSPRYKIIEKRQSVAFWCNPISGHATLYWYQQILGQGPKLLIQFQNNGVVDDSQLPKDRFSAERLKGVDSTLKIQPAKLEDSAVYLCASSFDRTYEQYFGPGTRLTVT.

The chain joins TRBV5-1 to TRBJ1-1; D call uncertain. The CDR3 runs to 15 residues. The germline CDR1 and CDR2 sequences are SGHRS and YFSETQ. V lost 0 bases to trimming and J lost 0 bases, with 9 bases between them. This chain's CDR3 is CASSLARGMNTEAFF. In DNA form, the CDR3 reads TGCGCCAGCAGCTTGGCGCGGGGTATGAACACTGAAGCTTTCTTT. The whole variable domain, filled in from reference TRBV5-1 and TRBJ1-1, reads KAGVTQTPRYLIKTRGQQVTLSCSPISGHRSVSWYQQTPGQGLQFLFEYFSETQRNKGNFPGRFSGRQFSNSRSEMNVSTLELGDSALYLCASSLARGMNTEAFFGQGTRLTVV.

The chain links TRBV6-5 to TRBJ2-2; D remains ambiguous. Trimming pared 2 bases from V and 6 bases from J, leaving 4 bases between. CDR1 MNHEY and CDR2 SVGAGI come from the germline V gene. The CDR3 runs to 12 residues. The CDR3 region has the DNA TGTGCCAGCAGTTACCCGTCCGGGGAGCTGTTTTTT. Encoded protein: CASSYPSGELFF.

J is TRBJ1-4 and V is TRBV10-1; 7 positions match TRBD1. Germline loops: CDR1 WNHNN, CDR2 SYGVQD (reference sequence). The V and J ends lost 5 bases and 8 bases, in that order; junction bases with no gene match: 5. The CDR3 loop spans 13 amino acids. The CDR3 is CASSPGQSEKLFF. The CDR3, as DNA: TGCGCCAGCAGTCCGGGACAGTCGGAAAAACTGTTTTTT.

The chain is built from TRBV27 and TRBJ1-2; the match to TRBD1 covers 11 bases. The CDR3 consists of 15 residues. The germline CDR1 and CDR2 sequences are MNHEY and SMNVEV (reference sequence). V gave up 5 bases and J gave up 2 bases; unmatched junction bases: 4. The CDR3 DNA reads as TGTGCCAGCAGTCCATGGACAGGGGGCAACTATGGCTACACCTTC. This gives the protein CASSPWTGGNYGYTF.

This clone was picked up a small number of times. V and J are TRBV15 and TRBJ1-2, with 9 bases that match TRBD1. The CDR3 runs 15 residues. V lost 1 base, J lost 5 bases, and 5 bases stayed unmatched. Germline V lookup: CDR1 LNHNV, CDR2 YYDKDF (reference sequence). The CDR3 sequence is CATSRGTGVLYGYTF. In DNA, the CDR3 is TGTGCCACCAGCAGAGGGACAGGGGTTTTGTATGGCTACACCTTC.

This clone came up a few times. The genes are TRBV9 and TRBJ2-2, with D hard to call. The CDR3 is 12 residues long. CDR1 is SGDLS and CDR2 is YYNGEE in the germline V gene. Trimming removed 3 bases from V and 7 bases from J, with 7 bases in between. As DNA, the CDR3 is TGTGCCAGCAGCGCCTCGATCGGGGAGCTGTTTTTT. It specifies CASSASIGELFF.

This clone has more than one count but fewer than ten. The chain recombines TRBV18 with TRBJ1-1; D is ambiguous. Germline lookup yields CDR1 KGHSH and CDR2 LQKENI. V was pared by 2 bases and J by 0 bases, with 7 bases between. This CDR3 contains 14 residues. This CDR3 is CASSPGRMNTEAFF. As DNA, the CDR3 is TGTGCCAGCTCACCAGGGCGGATGAACACTGAAGCTTTCTTT.

The rearrangement uses TRBV18 and TRBJ2-1, with a possible D match to TRBD1 (5 bases). Germline loops: CDR1 KGHSH, CDR2 LQKENI. Trimming left V 3 bases short and J 7 bases short, with 10 bases between. The CDR3 sequence is 13 residues long. The CDR3 sequence: CASSPLKGNEQFF. Here the CDR3 DNA reads TGTGCCAGCTCACCTCTGAAGGGGAATGAGCAGTTCTTC.

The genes are TRBV10-3 and TRBJ1-2; D unclear. CDR3 length: 13 amino acids. Deletions cut 4 bases from V and 2 bases from J, with 8 bases between. Germline V gene data show CDR1 as ENHRY and CDR2 as SYGVKD. Written as DNA, the CDR3 is TGTGCCATCAGTGGAGGCCAGAACTATGGCTACACCTTC. Its protein is CAISGGQNYGYTF.

The chain is built from TRBV15 and TRBJ1-6; 7 bases are shared with TRBD1. Germline CDR1 is LNHNV and CDR2 is YYDKDF (reference sequence). Germline trimming cut 5 bases from V and 4 bases from J; bases unmatched to any gene: 8. This CDR3 comprises 16 residues. The CDR3 coding sequence is TGTGCCACCAGCCACAGGGGAGGTACGTATAATTCACCCCTCCACTTT. It yields the protein CATSHRGGTYNSPLHF.

This chain uses TRBV5-1 with TRBJ1-2; D gene unclear. Germline CDR1 reads SGHRS; CDR2 reads YFSETQ. CDR3 size: 14 residues. The V end lost 0 bases, the J end lost 7 bases, and 13 bases lay between the germline ends. The CDR3 protein is CASSLEGDVSGYTF. The CDR3 DNA sequence: TGCGCCAGCAGCTTGGAGGGCGATGTGAGTGGCTACACCTTC.

The chain recombines TRBV15 with TRBJ2-5; 8 nucleotides agree with TRBD2. Trimming at V came to 0 bases and at J to 5 bases, leaving 11 bases not matched to a gene. Per germline, CDR1 LNHNV and CDR2 YYDKDF (reference sequence). The CDR3 is 17 amino acids. This CDR3 reads CATSRDGTRGGLETQYF. DNA for the CDR3: TGTGCCACCAGCAGAGATGGGACCCGGGGGGGGCTGGAGACCCAGTACTTC.

The count of this clone is one. The chain employs TRBV5-1 and TRBJ1-1, with a possible D match to TRBD1 (5 bases). The CDR3 sequence is 15 residues long. V lost 7 bases and J 1 base, leaving 17 bases between the germline ends. Germline CDR1 is SGHRS and CDR2 is YFSETQ. In DNA, the CDR3 is TGCGCCAGCGGGCCCAGGGAAGGCGGGAACACTGAAGCTTTCTTT. The encoded protein is CASGPREGGNTEAFF.

The chain joins TRBV6-2 or TRBV6-3 to TRBJ2-2; 11 bases line up with TRBD2. Germline V lookup: CDR1 MNHEY, CDR2 SVGEGT. CDR3 length equals 17 residues. Trimming cost V 2 bases and J 4 bases; bases outside gene matches: 6. The CDR3 bases are TGTGCCAGCAGTTACCTTAGCGGGGGGGCCACCACCGGGGAGCTGTTTTTT. Translation gives CASSYLSGGATTGELFF.

The chain carries TRBV5-8 and TRBJ1-2, with D perhaps matching TRBD1 (6 bases). V gave up 0 bases and J gave up 0 bases, with 9 bases separating them. The CDR3 sequence is 15 residues long. The germline V gene encodes CDR1 SGHTS and CDR2 YDEGEE. The CDR3 sequence is CASSLGTGSNYGYTF. The CDR3 DNA is TGTGCCAGCAGCTTGGGCACAGGGTCTAACTATGGCTACACCTTC.

This chain links TRBV19 with TRBJ2-7; tentative D call: TRBD1 (6 bases). CDR3 size: 15 residues. V lost 5 bases and J 0 bases, leaving 14 bases between the germline ends. The germline V gene has CDR1 LNHDA and CDR2 SQIVND (reference sequence). The CDR3 region is CASSRTDRSSYEQYF. CDR3 coding DNA: TGTGCCAGTAGTCGCACGGACAGAAGCTCCTACGAGCAGTACTTC. Based on the CDR3 plus reference TRBV19 and TRBJ2-7, the full variable domain is DGGITQSPKYLFRKEGQNVTLSCEQNLNHDAMYWYRQDPGQGLRLIYYSQIVNDFQKGDIAEGYSVSREKKESFPLTVTSAQKNPTAFYLCASSRTDRSSYEQYFGPGTRLTVT.